Each of the 2 T cell receptor beta chains below was sequenced from the same sample in a study of T cell responses to AZD1222 COVID-19 vaccine. Profiled with immunoSEQ multiplex PCR; TCRdb holds only in-frame clones, not every one. The sample contains over 150,000 clones, roughly 90% of which appear only once. Sequenced material: peripheral blood, taken on day 0 of AZD1222 vaccination. The receptors derive from an adult in good health.

The V call is TRBV2, the J call TRBJ2-7, with 9 bases matching TRBD1. CDR3 length equals 14 residues. The germline CDR1 and CDR2 sequences are SNHLY and FYNNEI. V lost 7 bases and J lost 5; bases outside the gene matches: 9. Written as DNA, the CDR3 is TGTGCCAGCACCCACGGGGACAGGGTGCACGAGCAGTACTTC. As protein: CASTHGDRVHEQYF.

This chain connects TRBV12-3 or TRBV12-4 to TRBJ2-1, with D perhaps TRBD2 (6 bases). CDR3 length equals 11 residues. Trimming took 6 bases from V and 10 from J, leaving 10 bases between them. The CDR3 sequence: CASRKEGEQFF. CDR3 nucleotides: TGTGCCAGCAGAAAGGAGGGGGAGCAGTTCTTC.